The TCR beta chain described here comes from a study of blood T cells in healthy people across ages. Alongside a J-beta primer mix, a sample-barcoded 5' primer served in a second PCR lasting about 6 to 11 cycles. One entry per CDR3 protein, called by TCRdb with MiXCR from the 5' RACE reads. The repertoire holds about 970,000 distinct CDR3 sequences, with about 51% as singletons. This TCR came from a woman aged 55-69 years in good health. Sequenced material: blood.

DNA of the CDR3: TGCGCCAGCAGCCAAGAAAGCAGGGGGGAGACCCAGTTCTTC. As protein: CASSQESRGETQFF. The rearrangement uses TRBV4-1 and TRBJ2-1; perhaps TRBD1 as D (7 bases). The CDR3 totals 14 residues. Germline V CDR1 and CDR2: MGHRA, YSYEKL. Trimming took off 0 bases at V and 13 bases at J, with 16 bases between the two ends.